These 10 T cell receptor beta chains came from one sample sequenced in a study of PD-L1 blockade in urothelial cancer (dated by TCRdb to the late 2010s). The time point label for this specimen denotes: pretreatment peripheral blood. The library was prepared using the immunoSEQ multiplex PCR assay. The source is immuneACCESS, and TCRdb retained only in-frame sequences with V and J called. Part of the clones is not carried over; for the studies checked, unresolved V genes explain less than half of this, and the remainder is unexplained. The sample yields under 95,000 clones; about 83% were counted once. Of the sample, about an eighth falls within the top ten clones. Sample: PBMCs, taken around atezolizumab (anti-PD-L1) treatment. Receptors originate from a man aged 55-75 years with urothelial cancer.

The CDR3 is CASRETHTEAFF. In nucleotides, the CDR3 is TGTGCCAGCAGGGAGACTCACACTGAAGCTTTCTTT. V gene TRBV2 combines with J gene TRBJ1-1, with D hard to call. Germline loops: CDR1 SNHLY, CDR2 FYNNEI. V was pared by 6 bases and J by 3 bases, with 8 bases between. This CDR3 spans 12 amino acids. Full variable domain (outside the CDR3, taken from reference TRBV2 and TRBJ1-1): EPEVTQTPSHQVTQMGQEVILRCVPISNHLYFYWYRQILGQKVEFLVSFYNNEISEKSEIFDDQFSVERPDGSNFTLKIRSTKLEDSAMYFCASRETHTEAFFGQGTRLTVV.

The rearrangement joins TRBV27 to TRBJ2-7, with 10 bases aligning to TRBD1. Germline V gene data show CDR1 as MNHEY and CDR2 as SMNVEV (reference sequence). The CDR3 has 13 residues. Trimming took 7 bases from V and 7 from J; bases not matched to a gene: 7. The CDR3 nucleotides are TGTGCCAGCACCGGGACAGGGGTTGGGGAGCAGTACTTC. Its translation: CASTGTGVGEQYF.

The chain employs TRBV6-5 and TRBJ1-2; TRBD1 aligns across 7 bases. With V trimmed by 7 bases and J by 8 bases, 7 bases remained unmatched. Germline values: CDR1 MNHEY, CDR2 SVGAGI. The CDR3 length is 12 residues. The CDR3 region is CASKHRGDGYTF. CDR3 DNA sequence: TGTGCCAGCAAGCACAGGGGTGACGGCTACACCTTC.

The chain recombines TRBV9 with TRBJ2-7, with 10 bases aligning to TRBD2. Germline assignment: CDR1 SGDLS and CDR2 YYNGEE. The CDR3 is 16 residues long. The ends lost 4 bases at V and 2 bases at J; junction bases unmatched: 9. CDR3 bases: TGTGCCAGCAGCACTCGACTAGCGGGTCTGGCCTACGAGCAGTACTTC. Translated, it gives CASSTRLAGLAYEQYF.

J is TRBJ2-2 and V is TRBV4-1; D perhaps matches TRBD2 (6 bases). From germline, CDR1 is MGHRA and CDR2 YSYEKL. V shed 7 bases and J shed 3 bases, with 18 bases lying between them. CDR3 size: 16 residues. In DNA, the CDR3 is TGCGCCAGCACCCTCGGGCGCGGGGCCTACACCGGGGAGCTGTTTTTT. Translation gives CASTLGRGAYTGELFF.

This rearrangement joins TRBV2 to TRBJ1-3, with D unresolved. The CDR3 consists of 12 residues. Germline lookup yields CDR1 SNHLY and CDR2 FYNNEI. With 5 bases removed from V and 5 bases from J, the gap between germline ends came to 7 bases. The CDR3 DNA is TGTGCCAGCAGTTTTGAGAGAAACACCATATATTTT. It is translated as CASSFERNTIYF.

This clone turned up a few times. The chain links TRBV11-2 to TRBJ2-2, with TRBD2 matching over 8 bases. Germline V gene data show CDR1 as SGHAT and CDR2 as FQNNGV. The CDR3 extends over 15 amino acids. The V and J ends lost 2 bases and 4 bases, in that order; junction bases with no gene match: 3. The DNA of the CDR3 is TGTGCCAGCAGCTTAAGCGGGGGCCTCACCGGGGAGCTGTTTTTT. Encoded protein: CASSLSGGLTGELFF.

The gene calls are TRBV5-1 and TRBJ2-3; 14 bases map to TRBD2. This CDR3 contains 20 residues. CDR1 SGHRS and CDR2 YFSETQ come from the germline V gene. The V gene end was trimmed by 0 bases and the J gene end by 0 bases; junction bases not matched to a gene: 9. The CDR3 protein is CASSLGRGLAGGTSTDTQYF. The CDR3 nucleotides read TGCGCCAGCAGCTTGGGGCGAGGACTAGCGGGAGGTACTAGCACAGATACGCAGTATTTT.

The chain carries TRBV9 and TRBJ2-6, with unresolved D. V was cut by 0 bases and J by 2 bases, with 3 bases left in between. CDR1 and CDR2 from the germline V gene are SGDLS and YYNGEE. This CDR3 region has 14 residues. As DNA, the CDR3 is TGTGCCAGCAGCGTAGCCGCTGGGGCCAACGTCCTGACTTTC. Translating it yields CASSVAAGANVLTF.

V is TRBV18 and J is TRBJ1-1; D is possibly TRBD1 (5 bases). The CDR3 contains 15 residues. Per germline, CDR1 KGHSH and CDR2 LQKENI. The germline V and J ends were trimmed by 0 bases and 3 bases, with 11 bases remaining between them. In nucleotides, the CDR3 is TGTGCCAGCTCACCACCGGGCAGGGAGGACACTGAAGCTTTCTTT. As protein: CASSPPGREDTEAFF.